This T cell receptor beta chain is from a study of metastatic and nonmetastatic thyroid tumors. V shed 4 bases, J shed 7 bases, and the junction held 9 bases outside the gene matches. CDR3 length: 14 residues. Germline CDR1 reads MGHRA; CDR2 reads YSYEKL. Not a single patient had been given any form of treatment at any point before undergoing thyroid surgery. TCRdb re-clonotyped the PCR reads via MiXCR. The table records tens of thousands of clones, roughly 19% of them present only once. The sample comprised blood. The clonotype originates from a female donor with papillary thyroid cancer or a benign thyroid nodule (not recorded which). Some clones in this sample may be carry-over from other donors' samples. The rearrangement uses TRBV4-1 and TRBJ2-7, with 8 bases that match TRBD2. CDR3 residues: CASSPTGLAGEQYF. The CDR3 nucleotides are TGCGCCAGCAGCCCCACCGGACTAGCAGGTGAGCAGTACTTC.